One and the same sample provided the 8 T cell receptor beta chains below, sequenced in a study of T cell repertoires in cytomegalovirus infection. Antigens for these TCRs are unknown. TCRdb independently ran MiXCR on the reads; one entry per CDR3 protein. This table holds roughly 920,000 distinct CDR3 sequences, approximately 30% found once. The source was cultured CD8+ T cells from PBMCs, collected from culture after CMV antigen stimulation. These receptors were obtained from a human donor in good health (CMV status not recorded). Some clones in this sample may be carry-over from other donors' samples.

Worth noting for this clonotype: A clone one base away is much larger, so this may be a read error. Here the CDR3 reads CANTLPDESNEQFF. Here the CDR3 DNA reads TGTGCCAACACCCTCCCGGACGAGAGCAATGAGCAGTTCTTC. The chain is built from TRBV7-2 and TRBJ2-1; D gene unclear. V lost 10 bases and J 6 bases, leaving 19 bases between the germline ends. The length of the CDR3 is 14 residues. Germline values: CDR1 SGHTA, CDR2 FQGNSA.

The chain combines TRBV27 with TRBJ2-7; D gene ambiguous. The CDR3 loop spans 17 amino acids. Trimming removed 3 bases from V and 2 bases from J, with 20 bases in between. From germline, CDR1 is MNHEY and CDR2 SMNVEV (reference sequence). The CDR3 DNA follows: TGTGCCAGCAGTTTCTATTCCCCTTCTCCGCCCCCCTACGAGCAGTACTTC. This codes for CASSFYSPSPPPYEQYF.

This clonotype was detected a few times. A much larger clone sits a single nucleotide away, making a read error possible. This chain connects TRBV4-2 to TRBJ1-1; D is undetermined. The CDR3 length is 14 residues. CDR1 and CDR2 (germline): LGHNA, YNFKEQ. DNA for the CDR3: TGTGCCAGCAGCCAAGATCCAGTGAACACTGAAGTTTTCTTT. As protein: CASSQDPVNTEVFF.

The CDR3 bases are TGTGCCAGCAGCGTAGAATCGGGGTCTCCTGGGGACGAGCAGTACTTC. It specifies CASSVESGSPGDEQYF. The rearrangement joins TRBV9 to TRBJ2-7; possibly TRBD2 for D (5 bases). This CDR3 region has 16 residues. CDR1 SGDLS and CDR2 YYNGEE come from the germline V gene. Trimming shortened V by 0 bases and J by 5 bases, and 18 bases separated the two germline ends. The full variable domain, completed using reference TRBV9 and TRBJ2-7, is DSGVTQTPKHLITATGQRVTLRCSPRSGDLSVYWYQQSLDQGLQFLIQYYNGEERAKGNILERFSAQQFPDLHSELNLSSLELGDSALYFCASSVESGSPGDEQYFGPGTRLTVT.

CDR3: CASSQDWDYNEQFF. The CDR3 region has the DNA TGCGCCAGCAGCCAAGATTGGGACTACAATGAGCAGTTCTTC. The rearrangement links TRBV4-3 to TRBJ2-1, with D hard to call. Deletions cut 0 bases from V and 3 bases from J, with 6 bases between. The V gene's germline CDR1 is LGHNA and CDR2 YSLEER. The CDR3 is 14 residues long.

The chain combines TRBV7-8 with TRBJ2-5, with no clear D. The CDR3 extends over 16 amino acids. Trimming took 2 bases from V and 5 from J, leaving 18 bases between them. Germline loops: CDR1 SGHVS, CDR2 FQNEAQ. Written as DNA, the CDR3 is TGTGCCAGCAGCTTATTAGGGAAGGAGTTAAGCGAGACCCAGTACTTC. Its protein is CASSLLGKELSETQYF.

This clonotype was seen a handful of times. The V call is TRBV27, the J call TRBJ2-7; D perhaps matches TRBD2 (7 bases). The length of the CDR3 is 17 residues. CDR1 and CDR2 from the germline V gene are MNHEY and SMNVEV (reference sequence). The V end lost 0 bases, the J end lost 1 base, and 16 bases lay between the germline ends. The CDR3 DNA reads TGTGCCAGCAGTTTATCGGGACGGGGGGCTTTATCCTACGAGCAGTACGTC. This gives the protein CASSLSGRGALSYEQYV.

The chain has TRBV27 and TRBJ2-7, with D possibly being TRBD1 (6 bases). CDR3 size: 13 residues. The V gene lost 5 bases and the J gene lost 5 bases, with 13 bases spanning the gap. Germline-derived CDR1 and CDR2 are MNHEY and SMNVEV (reference sequence). The DNA for the CDR3 is TGTGCCAGCAGTACAACAGGGTTGGACGAGCAGTACTTC. Translated: CASSTTGLDEQYF.